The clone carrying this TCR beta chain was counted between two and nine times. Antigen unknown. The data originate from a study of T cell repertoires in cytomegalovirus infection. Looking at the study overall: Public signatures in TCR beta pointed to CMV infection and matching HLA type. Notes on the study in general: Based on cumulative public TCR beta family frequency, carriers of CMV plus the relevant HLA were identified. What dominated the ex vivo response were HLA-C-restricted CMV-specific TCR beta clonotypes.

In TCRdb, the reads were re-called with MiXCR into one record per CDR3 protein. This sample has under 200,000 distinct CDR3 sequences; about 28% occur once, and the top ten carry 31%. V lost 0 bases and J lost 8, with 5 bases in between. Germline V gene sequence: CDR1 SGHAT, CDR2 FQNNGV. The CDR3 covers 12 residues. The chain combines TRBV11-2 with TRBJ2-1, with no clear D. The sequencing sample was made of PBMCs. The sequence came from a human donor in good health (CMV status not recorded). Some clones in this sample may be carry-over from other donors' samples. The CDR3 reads CASSLDRDEQFF. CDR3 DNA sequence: TGTGCCAGCAGCTTAGATCGGGATGAGCAGTTCTTC.